This T cell receptor (beta chain) originates from a study of T and B cells in COVID-19 patients. Turning to the study itself: Blood was sampled from COVID-19 patients who were either actively infected or recovered. In the active-infection cohort, about 90% of the roughly 20 patients had comorbidities linked to unfavorable COVID-19 outcome. Whole-study findings and limits: Blood from mildly ill patients while symptomatic, and early samples from severe cases, were scarce. Clonality of TRB repertoires was high in active COVID-19; recovery brought above-healthy diversity and richness.

From blood, roughly 250-550 ng of genomic DNA served as TRB template. Trimming took 5 bases from V and 4 from J, leaving 12 bases between them. CDR3 length: 13 residues. This clonotype is labeled medium-sized. Antigen specificity is unknown. BIOMED2 TRB-A/B primer pools were used in multiplex TRB PCR. TCRdb re-called the multiplex PCR reads through MiXCR, storing one row per CDR3 protein. The sample has 4,000 to 5,500 distinct CDR3 sequences; 20% to 25% are singletons. This receptor was taken from a human donor with active COVID-19. J is TRBJ2-7 and V is TRBV12-3 or TRBV12-4; D not resolved. The sequenced sample was blood. The CDR3 DNA follows: TGTGCCAGCAGTCTGCACACTGATTACGAGCAGTACTTC. This encodes CASSLHTDYEQYF.